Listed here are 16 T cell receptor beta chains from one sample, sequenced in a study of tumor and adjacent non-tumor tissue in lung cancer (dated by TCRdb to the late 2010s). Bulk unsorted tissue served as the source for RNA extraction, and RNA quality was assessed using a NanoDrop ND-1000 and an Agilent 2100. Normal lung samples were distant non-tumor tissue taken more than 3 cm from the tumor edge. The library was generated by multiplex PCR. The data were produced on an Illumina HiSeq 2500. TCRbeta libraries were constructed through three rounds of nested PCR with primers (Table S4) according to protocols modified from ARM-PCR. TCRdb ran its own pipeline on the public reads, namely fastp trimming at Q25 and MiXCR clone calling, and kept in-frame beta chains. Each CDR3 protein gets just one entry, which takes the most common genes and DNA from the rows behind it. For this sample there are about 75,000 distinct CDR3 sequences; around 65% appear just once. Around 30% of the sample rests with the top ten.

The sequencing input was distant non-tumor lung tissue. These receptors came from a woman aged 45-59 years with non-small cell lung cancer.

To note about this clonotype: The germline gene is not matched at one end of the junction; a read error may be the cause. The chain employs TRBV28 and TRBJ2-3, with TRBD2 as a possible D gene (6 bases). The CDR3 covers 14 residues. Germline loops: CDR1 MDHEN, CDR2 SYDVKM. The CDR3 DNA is TGTGCCAGTAGTTTTCTTAGCGGCACAGATTCGCAGTATTTT. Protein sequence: CASSFLSGTDSQYF. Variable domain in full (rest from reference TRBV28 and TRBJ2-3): DVKVTQSSRYLVKRTGEKVFLECVQDMDHENMFWYRQDPGLGLRLIYFSYDVKMKEKGDIPEGYSVSREKKERFSLILESASTNQTSMYLCASSFLSGTDSQYFGPGTRLTVL.

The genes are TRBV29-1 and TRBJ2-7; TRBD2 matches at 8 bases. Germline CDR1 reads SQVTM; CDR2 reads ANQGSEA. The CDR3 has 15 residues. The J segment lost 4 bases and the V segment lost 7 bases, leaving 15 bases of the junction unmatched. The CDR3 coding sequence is TGCAGCGCTGACCTACCAGCGGGAGATCTTTACGAGCAGTACTTC. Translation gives CSADLPAGDLYEQYF.

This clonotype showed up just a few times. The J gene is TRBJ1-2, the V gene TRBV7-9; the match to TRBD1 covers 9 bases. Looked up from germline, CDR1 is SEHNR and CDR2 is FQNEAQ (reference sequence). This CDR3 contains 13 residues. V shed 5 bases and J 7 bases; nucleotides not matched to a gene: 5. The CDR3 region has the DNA TGTGCCAGCAGCCCACAGGGGGCTGGTGGCTACACCTTC. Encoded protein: CASSPQGAGGYTF.

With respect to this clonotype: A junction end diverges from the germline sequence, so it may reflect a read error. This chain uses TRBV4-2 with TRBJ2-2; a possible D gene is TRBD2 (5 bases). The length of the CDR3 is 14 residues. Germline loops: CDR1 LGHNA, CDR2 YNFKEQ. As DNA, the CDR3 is TGTGCCAGCAGCCATGATCCAAACTCCGGGAAGCTGTTTTTT. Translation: CASSHDPNSGKLFF.

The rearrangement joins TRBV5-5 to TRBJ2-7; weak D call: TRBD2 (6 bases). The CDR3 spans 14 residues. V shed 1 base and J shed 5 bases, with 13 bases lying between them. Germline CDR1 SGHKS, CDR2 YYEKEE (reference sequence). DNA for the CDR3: TGTGCCAGCAGCTTGCAGGAGGGGCGCAACGAGCAGTACTTC. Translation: CASSLQEGRNEQYF. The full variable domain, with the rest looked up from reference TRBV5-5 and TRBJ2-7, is DAGVTQSPTHLIKTRGQQVTLRCSPISGHKSVSWYQQVLGQGPQFIFQYYEKEERGRGNFPDRFSARQFPNYSSELNVNALLLGDSALYLCASSLQEGRNEQYFGPGTRLTVT.

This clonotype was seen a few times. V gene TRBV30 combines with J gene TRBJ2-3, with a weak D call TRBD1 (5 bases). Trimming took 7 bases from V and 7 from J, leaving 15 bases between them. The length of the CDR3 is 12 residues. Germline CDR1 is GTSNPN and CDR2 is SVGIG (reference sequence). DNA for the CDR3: TGTGCCTTAACGAGTGGGGCAAATACGCAGTATTTT. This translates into CALTSGANTQYF.

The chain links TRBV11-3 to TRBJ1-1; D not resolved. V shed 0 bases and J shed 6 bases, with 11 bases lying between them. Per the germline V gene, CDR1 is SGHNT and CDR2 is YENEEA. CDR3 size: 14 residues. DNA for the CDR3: TGTGCCAGCAGCTTAGATGGTGTGAGTCCTGAAGCTTTCTTT. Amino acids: CASSLDGVSPEAFF.

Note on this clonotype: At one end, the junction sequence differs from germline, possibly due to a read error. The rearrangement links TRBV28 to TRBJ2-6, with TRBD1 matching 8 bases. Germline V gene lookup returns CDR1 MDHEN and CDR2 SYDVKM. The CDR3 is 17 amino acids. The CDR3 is CASIPGQGRSAANILTF. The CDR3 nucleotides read TGTGCCAGCATCCCCGGACAGGGCAGGTCTGCGGCCAACATCCTGACTTTC.

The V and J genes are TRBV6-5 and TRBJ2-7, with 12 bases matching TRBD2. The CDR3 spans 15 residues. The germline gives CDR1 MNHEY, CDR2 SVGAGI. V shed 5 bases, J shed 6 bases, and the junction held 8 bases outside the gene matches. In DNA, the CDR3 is TGTGCCAGCAGTCAGACTAGCGGGAGCCCCCGCGAGCAGTACTTC. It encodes CASSQTSGSPREQYF.

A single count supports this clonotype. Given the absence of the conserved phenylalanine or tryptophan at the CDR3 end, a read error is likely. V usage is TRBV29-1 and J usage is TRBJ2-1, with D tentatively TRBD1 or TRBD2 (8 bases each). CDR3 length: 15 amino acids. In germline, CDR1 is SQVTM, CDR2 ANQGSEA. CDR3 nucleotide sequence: TGCAGCGTACCCAGGGGGCGGGAGGTTTGGAATGAACAGTTCTCC. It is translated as CSVPRGREVWNEQFS.

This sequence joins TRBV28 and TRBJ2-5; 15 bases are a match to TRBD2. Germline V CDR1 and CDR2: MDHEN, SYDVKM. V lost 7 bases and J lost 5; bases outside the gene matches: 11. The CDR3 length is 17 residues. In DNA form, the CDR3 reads TGTGCCAGCACCTTCAGGACTAGCGGGAGGGCCTTGGAGACCCAGTACTTC. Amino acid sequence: CASTFRTSGRALETQYF.

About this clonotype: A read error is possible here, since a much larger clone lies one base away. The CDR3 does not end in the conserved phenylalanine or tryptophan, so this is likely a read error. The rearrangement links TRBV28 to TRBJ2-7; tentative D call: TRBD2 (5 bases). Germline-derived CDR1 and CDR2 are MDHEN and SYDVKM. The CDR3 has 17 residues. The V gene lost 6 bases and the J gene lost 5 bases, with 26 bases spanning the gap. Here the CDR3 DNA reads TGTGCCAGCAGGGGATCCCTCGATTGGGGAGCCCTCCACGAGCAGTACCTC. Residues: CASRGSLDWGALHEQYL.

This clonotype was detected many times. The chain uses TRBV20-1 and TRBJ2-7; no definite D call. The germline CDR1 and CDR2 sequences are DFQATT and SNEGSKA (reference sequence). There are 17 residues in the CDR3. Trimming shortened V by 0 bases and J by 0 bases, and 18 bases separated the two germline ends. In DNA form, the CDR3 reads TGCAGTGCTAGAGATGTTCTAGGTTCGGCGAGCTCCTACGAGCAGTACTTC. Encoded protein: CSARDVLGSASSYEQYF.

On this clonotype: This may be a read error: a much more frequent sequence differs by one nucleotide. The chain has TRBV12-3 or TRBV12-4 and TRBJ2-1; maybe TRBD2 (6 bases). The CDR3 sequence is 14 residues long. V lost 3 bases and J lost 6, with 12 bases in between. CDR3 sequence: CASSLEGRINEQFF. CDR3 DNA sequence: TGTGCCAGCAGTTTGGAGGGCCGTATCAATGAGCAGTTCTTC.

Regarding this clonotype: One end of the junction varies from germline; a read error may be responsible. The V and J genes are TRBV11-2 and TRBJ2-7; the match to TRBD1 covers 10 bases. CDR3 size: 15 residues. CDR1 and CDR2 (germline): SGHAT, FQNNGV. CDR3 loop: CAGSFGTGVTYGQYF. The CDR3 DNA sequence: TGCGCCGGCAGCTTCGGGACAGGGGTTACCTACGGTCAGTACTTC.

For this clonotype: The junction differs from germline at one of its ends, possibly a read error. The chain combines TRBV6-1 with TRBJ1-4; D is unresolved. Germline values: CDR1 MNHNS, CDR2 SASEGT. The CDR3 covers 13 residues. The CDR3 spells CAGSEGPGEKLFF. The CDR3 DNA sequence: TGTGCCGGCAGTGAAGGCCCGGGGGAAAAACTGTTTTTT.